This T cell receptor (beta chain) came from a study of T cells in Graves' hyperthyroidism and ophthalmopathy. The source material, RNA transcripts, was used to amplify TCR beta CDR3 regions. During a first-round RT-PCR of the TCR CDR3, the HTBI primer set was used. TCRdb passed the multiplex PCR reads through MiXCR, listing each CDR3 protein once. Of more than 500,000 distinct CDR3 sequences detected, about a sixth appear once; the ten largest clones hold approximately 3.8%. Germline assignment: CDR1 SQVTM and CDR2 ANQGSEA. The CDR3 loop spans 13 amino acids. Trimming pared 6 bases from V and 7 bases from J, leaving 18 bases between.

The chain links TRBV29-1 to TRBJ1-1; D not certain. Sequenced: blood. The receptor was isolated from a woman aged 25 to 39 with Graves' hyperthyroidism. This CDR3 reads CSVFLAGRDEAFF. DNA of the CDR3: TGCAGCGTCTTTCTGGCCGGCCGGGATGAAGCTTTCTTT.